This T cell receptor (beta chain) appears in the sequencing data of a study of CD8+ T cells in alopecia areata. Study overall: Among treated patients, oral tofacitinib was administered at 5 to 10 mg twice daily. Tofacitinib ran 6 to 18 months, followed by 6 months off drug. Study conclusions and caveats: Compared with normal scalp, lesional scalp had higher clonality and more expanded CD8+ clones.

Investigators sorted PBMCs to obtain both CD4+ and CD8+ T cells. Of note for this clone: As yet, its antigen is unknown.

Isolated RNA was reverse transcribed into cDNA used as the sequencing template. Generated by immunoSEQ multiplex PCR, the TCRdb table keeps only in-frame clones and is missing some. The data show some 130,000 clones, with roughly 61% seen just once and 4.5% held by the top ten. Trimming left V 1 base short and J 3 bases short, with 11 bases between. Germline CDR1 SGHDT, CDR2 YYEEEE. The length of the CDR3 is 15 residues. The sequence came from a human donor with alopecia areata. The chain recombines TRBV5-6 with TRBJ2-1; tentatively, D is TRBD1 (6 bases). Sequences were derived from CD4+ T cells sorted from blood, sampled at week 0. The CDR3 DNA sequence: TGTGCCAGCAGCTTGCAGGGGCCTAGCTACAATGAGCAGTTCTTC. Its protein product is CASSLQGPSYNEQFF.